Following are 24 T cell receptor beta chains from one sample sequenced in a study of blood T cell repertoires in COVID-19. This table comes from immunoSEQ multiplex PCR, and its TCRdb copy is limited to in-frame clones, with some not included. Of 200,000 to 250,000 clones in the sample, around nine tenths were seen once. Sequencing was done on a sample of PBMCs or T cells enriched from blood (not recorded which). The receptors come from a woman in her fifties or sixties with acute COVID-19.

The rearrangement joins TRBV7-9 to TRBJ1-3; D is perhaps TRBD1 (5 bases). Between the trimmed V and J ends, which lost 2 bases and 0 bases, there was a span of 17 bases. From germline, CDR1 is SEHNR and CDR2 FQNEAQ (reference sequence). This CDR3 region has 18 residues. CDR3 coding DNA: TGTGCCAGCAGCTTACGCGGTGGGCGGACACTCTCTGGAAACACCATATATTTT. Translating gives CASSLRGGRTLSGNTIYF. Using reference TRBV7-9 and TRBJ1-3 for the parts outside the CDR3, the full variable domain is DTGVSQNPRHKITKRGQNVTFRCDPISEHNRLYWYRQTLGQGPEFLTYFQNEAQLEKSRLLSDRFSAERPKGSFSTLEIQRTEQGDSAMYLCASSLRGGRTLSGNTIYFGEGSWLTVV.

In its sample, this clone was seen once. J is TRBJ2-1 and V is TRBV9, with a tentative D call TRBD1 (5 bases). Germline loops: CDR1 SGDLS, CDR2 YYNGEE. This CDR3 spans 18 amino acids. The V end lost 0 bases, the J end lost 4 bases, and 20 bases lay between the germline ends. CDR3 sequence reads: CASSVEPDPGSPYNEQFF. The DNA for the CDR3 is TGTGCCAGCAGCGTAGAGCCCGATCCAGGGTCCCCGTACAATGAGCAGTTCTTC.

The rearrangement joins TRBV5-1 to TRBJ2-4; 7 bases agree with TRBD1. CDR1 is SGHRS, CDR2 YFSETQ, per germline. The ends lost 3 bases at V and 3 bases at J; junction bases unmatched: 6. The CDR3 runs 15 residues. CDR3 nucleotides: TGCGCCAGCAGCTCCTACAGGGGCGGCAAAAACATTCAGTACTTC. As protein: CASSSYRGGKNIQYF.

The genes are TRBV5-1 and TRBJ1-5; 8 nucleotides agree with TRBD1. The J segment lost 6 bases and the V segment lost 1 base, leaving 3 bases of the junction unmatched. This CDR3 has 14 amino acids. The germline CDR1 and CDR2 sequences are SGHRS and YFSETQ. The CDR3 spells CASSLTTGGQPQHF. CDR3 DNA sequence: TGCGCCAGCAGCTTGACAACAGGGGGTCAGCCCCAGCATTTT.

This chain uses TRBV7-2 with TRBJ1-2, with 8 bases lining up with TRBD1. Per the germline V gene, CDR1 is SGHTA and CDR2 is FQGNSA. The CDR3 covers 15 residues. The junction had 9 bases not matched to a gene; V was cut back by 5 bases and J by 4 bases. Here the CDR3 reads CASSQTGEASYGYTF. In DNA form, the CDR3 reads TGTGCCAGCAGCCAGACAGGGGAAGCCAGCTATGGCTACACCTTC.

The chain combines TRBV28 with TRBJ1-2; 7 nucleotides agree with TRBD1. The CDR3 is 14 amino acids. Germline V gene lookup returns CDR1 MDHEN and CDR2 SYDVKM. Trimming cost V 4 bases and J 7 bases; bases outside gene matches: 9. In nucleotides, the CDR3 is TGTGCCAGCAGTTATGGCAGGCCAGGGGGTGGCTACACCTTC. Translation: CASSYGRPGGGYTF.

Here the CDR3 DNA reads TGCGCCAGCAGCCATACCTCAGCGGGAGATTACTACGAGCAGTACTTC. Encoded protein: CASSHTSAGDYYEQYF. The chain links TRBV5-1 to TRBJ2-7; 8 positions match TRBD2. Germline loops: CDR1 SGHRS, CDR2 YFSETQ. CDR3 length: 16 residues. Losses at the gene ends were 4 bases for V and 3 bases for J; bases not matched to a gene: 12.

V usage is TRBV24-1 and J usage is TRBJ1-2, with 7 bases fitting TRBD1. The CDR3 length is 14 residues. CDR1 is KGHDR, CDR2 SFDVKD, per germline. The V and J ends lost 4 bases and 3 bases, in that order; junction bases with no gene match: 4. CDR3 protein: CATSEGGADYGYTF. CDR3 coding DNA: TGTGCCACCAGTGAAGGGGGCGCTGACTATGGCTACACCTTC.

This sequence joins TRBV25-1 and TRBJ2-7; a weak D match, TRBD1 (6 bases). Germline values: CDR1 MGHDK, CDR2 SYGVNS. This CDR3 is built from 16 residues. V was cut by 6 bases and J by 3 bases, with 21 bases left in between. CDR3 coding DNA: TGTGCCAGCAGCCCCTCACAGGGAACCCCTTTCTACGAGCAGTACTTC. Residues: CASSPSQGTPFYEQYF.

CDR3 coding DNA: TGTGCCAGCAGTTTAATTGGGCTAAACTACGAGCAGTACTTC. Translation gives CASSLIGLNYEQYF. The chain is built from TRBV27 and TRBJ2-7, with D hard to call. V was cut by 2 bases and J by 3 bases, with 11 bases left in between. Germline assignment: CDR1 MNHEY and CDR2 SMNVEV (reference sequence). CDR3 size: 14 residues.

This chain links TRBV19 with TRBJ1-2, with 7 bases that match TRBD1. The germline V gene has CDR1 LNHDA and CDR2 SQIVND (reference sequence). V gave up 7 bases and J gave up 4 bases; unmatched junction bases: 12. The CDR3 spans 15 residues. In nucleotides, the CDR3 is TGTGCCAGTAACCTGGGACAGCGGATCATCTATGGCTACACCTTC. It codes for CASNLGQRIIYGYTF.

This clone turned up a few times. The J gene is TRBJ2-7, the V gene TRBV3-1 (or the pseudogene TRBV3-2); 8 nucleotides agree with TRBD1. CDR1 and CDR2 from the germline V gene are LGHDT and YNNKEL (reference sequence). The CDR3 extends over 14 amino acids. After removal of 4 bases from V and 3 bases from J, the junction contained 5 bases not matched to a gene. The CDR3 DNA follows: TGTGCCAGCAGCCCGACAGGGGTCGGCTACGAGCAGTACTTC. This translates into CASSPTGVGYEQYF.

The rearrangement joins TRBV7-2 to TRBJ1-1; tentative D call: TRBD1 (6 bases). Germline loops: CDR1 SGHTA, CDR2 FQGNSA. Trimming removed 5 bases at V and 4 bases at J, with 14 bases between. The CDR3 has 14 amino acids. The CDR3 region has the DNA TGTGCCAGCAGCCTGAGGGGGGGGCCCACTGAAGCTTTCTTT. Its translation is CASSLRGGPTEAFF.

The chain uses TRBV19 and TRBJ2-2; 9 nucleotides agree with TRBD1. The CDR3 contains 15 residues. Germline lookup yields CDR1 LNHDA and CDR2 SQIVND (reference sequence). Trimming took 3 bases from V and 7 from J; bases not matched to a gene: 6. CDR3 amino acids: CASSILGQGVGELFF. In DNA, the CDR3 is TGTGCCAGTAGTATCCTGGGACAGGGAGTCGGGGAGCTGTTTTTT.

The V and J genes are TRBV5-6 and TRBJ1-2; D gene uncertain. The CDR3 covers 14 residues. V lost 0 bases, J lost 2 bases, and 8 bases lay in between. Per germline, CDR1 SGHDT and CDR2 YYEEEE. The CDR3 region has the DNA TGTGCCAGCAGCTTGGTCGGCAGGAACTATGGCTACACCTTC. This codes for CASSLVGRNYGYTF. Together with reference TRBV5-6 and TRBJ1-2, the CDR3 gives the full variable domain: DAGVTQSPTHLIKTRGQQVTLRCSPKSGHDTVSWYQQALGQGPQFIFQYYEEEERQRGNFPDRFSGHQFPNYSSELNVNALLLGDSALYLCASSLVGRNYGYTFGSGTRLTVV.

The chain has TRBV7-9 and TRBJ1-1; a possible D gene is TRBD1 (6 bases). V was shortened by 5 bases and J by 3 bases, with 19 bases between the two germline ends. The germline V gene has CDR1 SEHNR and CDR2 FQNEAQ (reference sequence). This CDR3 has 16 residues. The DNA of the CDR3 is TGTGCCAGCAGCCCCCCGGGACACTATTTGGACACTGAAGCTTTCTTT. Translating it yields CASSPPGHYLDTEAFF. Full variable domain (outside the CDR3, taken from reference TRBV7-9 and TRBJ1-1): DTGVSQNPRHKITKRGQNVTFRCDPISEHNRLYWYRQTLGQGPEFLTYFQNEAQLEKSRLLSDRFSAERPKGSFSTLEIQRTEQGDSAMYLCASSPPGHYLDTEAFFGQGTRLTVV.

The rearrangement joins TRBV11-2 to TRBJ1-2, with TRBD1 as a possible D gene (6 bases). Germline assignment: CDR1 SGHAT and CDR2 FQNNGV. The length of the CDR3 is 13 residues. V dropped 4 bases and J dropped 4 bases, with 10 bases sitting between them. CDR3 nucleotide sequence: TGTGCCAGCAGCTCACAGGGTCTCTATGGCTACACCTTC. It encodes CASSSQGLYGYTF.

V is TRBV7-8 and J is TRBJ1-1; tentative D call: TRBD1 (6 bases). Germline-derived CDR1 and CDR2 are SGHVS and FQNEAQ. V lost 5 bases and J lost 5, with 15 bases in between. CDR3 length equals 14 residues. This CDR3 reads CASSREGVWTEAFF. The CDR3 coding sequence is TGTGCCAGCAGCCGAGAGGGGGTTTGGACTGAAGCTTTCTTT. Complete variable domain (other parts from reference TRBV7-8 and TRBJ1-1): GAGVSQSPRYKVAKRGQDVALRCDPISGHVSLFWYQQALGQGPEFLTYFQNEAQLDKSGLPSDRFFAERPEGSVSTLKIQRTQQEDSAVYLCASSREGVWTEAFFGQGTRLTVV.

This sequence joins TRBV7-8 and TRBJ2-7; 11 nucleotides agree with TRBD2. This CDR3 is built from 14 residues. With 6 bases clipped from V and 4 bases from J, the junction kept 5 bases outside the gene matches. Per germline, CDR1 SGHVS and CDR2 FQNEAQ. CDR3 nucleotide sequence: TGTGCCAGCAGTCCAAGGACTAGCGGGTACGAGCAGTACTTC. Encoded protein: CASSPRTSGYEQYF.

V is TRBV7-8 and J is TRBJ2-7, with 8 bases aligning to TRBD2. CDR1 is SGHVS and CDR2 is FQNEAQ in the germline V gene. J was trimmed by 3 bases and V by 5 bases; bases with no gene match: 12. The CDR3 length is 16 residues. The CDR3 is CASSPKRLAGYYEQYF. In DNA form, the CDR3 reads TGTGCCAGCAGCCCCAAGAGGCTAGCGGGTTACTACGAGCAGTACTTC.

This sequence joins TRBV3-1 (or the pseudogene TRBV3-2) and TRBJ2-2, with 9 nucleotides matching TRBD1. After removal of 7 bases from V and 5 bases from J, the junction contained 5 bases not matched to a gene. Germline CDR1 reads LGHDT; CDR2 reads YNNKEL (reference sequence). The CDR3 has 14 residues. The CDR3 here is CASKGTGWTGELFF. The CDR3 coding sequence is TGTGCCAGCAAGGGGACAGGGTGGACCGGGGAGCTGTTTTTT.

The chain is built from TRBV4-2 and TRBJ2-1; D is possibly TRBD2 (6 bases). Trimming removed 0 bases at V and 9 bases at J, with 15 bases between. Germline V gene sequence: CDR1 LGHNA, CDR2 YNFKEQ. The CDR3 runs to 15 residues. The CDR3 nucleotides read TGTGCCAGCAGCCAAGAGGGCGGGCGGGGTATTGAGCAGTTCTTC. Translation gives CASSQEGGRGIEQFF.

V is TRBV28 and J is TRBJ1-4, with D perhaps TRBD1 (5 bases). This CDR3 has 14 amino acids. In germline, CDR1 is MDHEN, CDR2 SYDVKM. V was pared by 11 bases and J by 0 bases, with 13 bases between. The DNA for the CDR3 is TGTGCCGCCAGACAGACTGCAACTAATGAAAAACTGTTTTTT. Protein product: CAARQTATNEKLFF.

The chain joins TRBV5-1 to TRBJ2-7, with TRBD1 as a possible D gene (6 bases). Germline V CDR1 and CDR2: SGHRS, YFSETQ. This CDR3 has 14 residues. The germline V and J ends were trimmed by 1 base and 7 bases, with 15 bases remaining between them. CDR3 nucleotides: TGCGCCAGCAGCTTGAAGGCAGGGGCAGGTGAGCAGTACTTC. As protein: CASSLKAGAGEQYF.